The 26 T cell receptor beta chains below all came from one sample that was sequenced in a study of regulatory dendritic cells for organ transplantation (dated by TCRdb to between 2016 and 2019). Library preparation employed the immunoSEQ multiplex PCR assay. The clones in this table, taken by TCRdb from immuneACCESS, are in-frame only. Not every clone is retained; where verified, under half of the shortfall comes from an unresolved V gene, and the cause of the rest is unknown. This sample has roughly 20,000 clones in its table, and 65% to 90% of those were observed once. The ten largest account for about 0.24% of the sample. Sorted T cell subsets were CFSE-labeled and co-cultured for around 5 days with allogeneic regulatory or mature dendritic cells at a 1:10 DC:T ratio. No antigen has been identified for these receptors. Sequences were obtained from naive CD4+ T cells from blood cultured with dendritic cells. Read against the paper, the sample's cell subset or site label means: CD45RA+ naive T cells. The source of these receptors is a human donor in good health.

This chain connects TRBV18 to TRBJ2-3; TRBD2 aligns across 8 bases. J lost 6 bases, V lost 0 bases, and 17 bases had no gene match. Germline-derived CDR1 and CDR2 are KGHSH and LQKENI. The length of the CDR3 is 19 residues. The CDR3 bases are TGTGCCAGCTCACCACCGGCTTCCCCCGGACTAGCCCCACGTGATACGCAGTATTTT. It is translated as CASSPPASPGLAPRDTQYF.

The chain combines TRBV2 with TRBJ2-4; no clear D. Looked up from germline, CDR1 is SNHLY and CDR2 is FYNNEI. This CDR3 spans 15 amino acids. With 8 bases removed from V and 2 bases from J, the gap between germline ends came to 16 bases. The CDR3 DNA follows: TGTGCCAGCCGAGAGGACCCCCTCCCCAAAAACATTCAGTACTTC. Residues: CASREDPLPKNIQYF.

The chain has TRBV5-1 and TRBJ1-1; no clear D. With 0 bases removed from V and 4 bases from J, the gap between germline ends came to 10 bases. The CDR3 is 14 residues long. Germline assignment: CDR1 SGHRS and CDR2 YFSETQ. The CDR3 DNA reads as TGCGCCAGCAGCTTGGGGGGATACGGCACTGAAGCTTTCTTT. This encodes CASSLGGYGTEAFF.

The V and J genes are TRBV5-4 and TRBJ1-1; no clear D gene. CDR3 length equals 14 residues. V lost 3 bases to trimming and J lost 4 bases, with 13 bases between them. The germline CDR1 and CDR2 sequences are SGHNT and YYREEE (reference sequence). The CDR3 nucleotides are TGTGCCAGCAGCTATCTTTTTGGCGGCACTGAAGCTTTCTTT. It yields the protein CASSYLFGGTEAFF. Combining the CDR3 with reference TRBV5-4 and TRBJ1-1 gives the whole variable domain ETGVTQSPTHLIKTRGQQVTLRCSSQSGHNTVSWYQQALGQGPQFIFQYYREEENGRGNFPPRFSGLQFPNYSSELNVNALELDDSALYLCASSYLFGGTEAFFGQGTRLTVV.

The chain couples TRBV19 to TRBJ2-1, with a possible D match to TRBD1 (5 bases). The CDR3 length is 14 residues. Deletions cut 1 base from V and 9 bases from J, with 13 bases between. CDR1 and CDR2 (germline): LNHDA, SQIVND (reference sequence). The CDR3 coding sequence is TGTGCCAGTAGTATAGCCCAGGGCTCGACTGAGCAGTTCTTC. Amino acid sequence: CASSIAQGSTEQFF.

CDR3 DNA sequence: TGTGCCAGCGCAAAACCGGGACTAGCGGGAGCGGTCGGGGAGCTGTTTTTT. It codes for CASAKPGLAGAVGELFF. The chain uses TRBV27 and TRBJ2-2; 14 bases align to TRBD2. The CDR3 sequence is 17 residues long. With 8 bases clipped from V and 7 bases from J, the junction kept 12 bases outside the gene matches. Germline V gene sequence: CDR1 MNHEY, CDR2 SMNVEV (reference sequence).

In DNA form, the CDR3 reads TGTGCCAGCAGCGGGGGGAGCACAGATACGCAGTATTTT. Encoded protein: CASSGGSTDTQYF. The rearrangement uses TRBV2 and TRBJ2-3; 7 bases match TRBD2. Per the germline V gene, CDR1 is SNHLY and CDR2 is FYNNEI. V was pared by 6 bases and J by 0 bases, with 0 bases of the junction left unmatched. The CDR3 totals 13 residues.

The gene calls are TRBV6-1 and TRBJ1-5; D not certain. Germline values: CDR1 MNHNS, CDR2 SASEGT. V was cut by 2 bases and J by 6 bases, with 14 bases left in between. The CDR3 length is 15 residues. CDR3 residues: CASSENGGRSQPQHF. The CDR3 DNA is TGTGCCAGCAGTGAAAACGGCGGGCGAAGTCAGCCCCAGCATTTT.

The chain combines TRBV29-1 with TRBJ1-1; D remains ambiguous. V gave up 3 bases and J gave up 1 base, with 15 bases separating them. Looked up from germline, CDR1 is SQVTM and CDR2 is ANQGSEA. CDR3 length equals 15 residues. As DNA, the CDR3 is TGCAGCGTTGACGATGTTTGGGGTGGGAACACTGAAGCTTTCTTT. Encoded protein: CSVDDVWGGNTEAFF. The full variable domain, with the rest looked up from reference TRBV29-1 and TRBJ1-1, is SAVISQKPSRDICQRGTSLTIQCQVDSQVTMMFWYRQQPGQSLTLIATANQGSEATYESGFVIDKFPISRPNLTFSTLTVSNMSPEDSSIYLCSVDDVWGGNTEAFFGQGTRLTVV.

The chain recombines TRBV11-2 with TRBJ2-7; D may be TRBD1 (5 bases). V was clipped by 0 bases and J by 3 bases, with 6 bases between them. This CDR3 region has 13 residues. CDR1 and CDR2 from the germline V gene are SGHAT and FQNNGV. The CDR3, as DNA: TGTGCCAGCAGCTTAGATAGGGGCTACGAGCAGTACTTC. Its translation is CASSLDRGYEQYF.

The chain employs TRBV9 and TRBJ2-1, with TRBD2 as a possible D gene (5 bases). The ends were cut back, 3 bases at V and 1 base at J, with 11 bases in the middle. The CDR3 extends over 15 amino acids. Germline V gives CDR1 SGDLS, CDR2 YYNGEE. CDR3 amino acids: CASSALAGSYNEQFF. The CDR3 DNA is TGTGCCAGCAGCGCGCTAGCCGGGTCCTACAATGAGCAGTTCTTC.

The genes are TRBV5-4 and TRBJ1-1; the match to TRBD1 covers 7 bases. CDR3 length equals 13 residues. The trim removed 4 bases at V and 8 bases at J, leaving 8 bases unmatched. Germline lookup yields CDR1 SGHNT and CDR2 YYREEE (reference sequence). The CDR3 DNA reads as TGTGCCAGCAGCCAGGGACAGTTCGGGGAAGCTTTCTTT. It translates to CASSQGQFGEAFF.

The chain carries TRBV7-9 and TRBJ1-2, with 7 bases aligning to TRBD1. CDR3 size: 15 residues. V lost 1 base to trimming and J lost 5 bases; unmatched junction nucleotides: 7. The germline V gene has CDR1 SEHNR and CDR2 FQNEAQ (reference sequence). CDR3 sequence (DNA): TGTGCCAGCAGCTTAGATTCAGGGGGAGTATATGGCTACACCTTC. Translation: CASSLDSGGVYGYTF.

The genes are TRBV7-2 and TRBJ2-1; perhaps TRBD2 as D (6 bases). The germline V gene has CDR1 SGHTA and CDR2 FQGNSA. The length of the CDR3 is 15 residues. Deletions cut 1 base from V and 2 bases from J, with 9 bases between. CDR3 in DNA: TGTGCCAGCAGCTTAGGACTAGGTCCCTACAATGAGCAGTTCTTC. Amino acids: CASSLGLGPYNEQFF.

J is TRBJ1-2 and V is TRBV11-2; 9 bases are shared with TRBD1. V was clipped by 3 bases and J by 3 bases; unmatched bases: 5. CDR1 is SGHAT and CDR2 is FQNNGV in the germline V gene. The CDR3 runs to 15 residues. The DNA of the CDR3 is TGTGCCAGCAGCTTGTCTACAGGGGGCTACTATGGCTACACCTTC. This codes for CASSLSTGGYYGYTF.

This chain links TRBV29-1 with TRBJ1-4, with D tentatively TRBD1 (5 bases). V dropped 3 bases and J dropped 6 bases, with 17 bases sitting between them. The CDR3 runs to 15 residues. Germline CDR1 is SQVTM and CDR2 is ANQGSEA. In nucleotides, the CDR3 is TGCAGCGTTGATCTTTGGGGGACGGGACATGAAAAACTGTTTTTT. It yields the protein CSVDLWGTGHEKLFF.

The V call is TRBV21-1, the J call TRBJ1-4; the listed D gene, TRBD1, was not tested against the DNA. TRBV21-1 corresponds to a pseudogene. The CDR3 has 15 residues. For the CDR3, the DNA is TGTGCCAGCAGCATCGGGGACAGGGGGGAGGAAAAACTGTTTTTT. Translation gives CASSIGDRGEEKLFF.

This chain uses TRBV9 with TRBJ2-3; D uncertain. Trimming pared 0 bases from V and 4 bases from J, leaving 6 bases between. This CDR3 contains 13 residues. CDR1 SGDLS and CDR2 YYNGEE come from the germline V gene. CDR3 DNA sequence: TGTGCCAGCAGCGTAGCCGCCCCAGATACGCAGTATTTT. Translating gives CASSVAAPDTQYF.

This clone was counted a single time. The chain is built from TRBV2 and TRBJ2-6; D is perhaps TRBD1 (6 bases). This CDR3 has 15 residues. The germline gives CDR1 SNHLY, CDR2 FYNNEI. Deletions cut 8 bases from V and 4 bases from J, with 15 bases between. CDR3 sequence reads: CASPNRVAGANVLTF. The CDR3 nucleotides are TGTGCCAGCCCAAACAGGGTCGCCGGGGCCAACGTCCTGACTTTC.

CDR3 region: CASSPTPVGAQYF. The DNA of the CDR3 is TGTGCCAGCAGCCCGACCCCCGTGGGAGCCCAGTACTTC. The V gene is TRBV5-6, the J gene TRBJ2-5; possibly TRBD2 for D (5 bases). Trimming removed 4 bases at V and 9 bases at J, with 16 bases between. The CDR3 consists of 13 residues. The V gene's germline CDR1 is SGHDT and CDR2 YYEEEE. Full variable domain (rest looked up from reference TRBV5-6 and TRBJ2-5): DAGVTQSPTHLIKTRGQQVTLRCSPKSGHDTVSWYQQALGQGPQFIFQYYEEEERQRGNFPDRFSGHQFPNYSSELNVNALLLGDSALYLCASSPTPVGAQYFGPGTRLLVL.

V and J are TRBV5-1 and TRBJ2-5, with D maybe TRBD2 (6 bases). Deletions cut 2 bases from V and 2 bases from J, with 10 bases between. The CDR3 spans 14 residues. Germline loops: CDR1 SGHRS, CDR2 YFSETQ. CDR3 protein: CASSFGGRQETQYF. The CDR3 DNA is TGCGCCAGCAGCTTCGGGGGAAGGCAAGAGACCCAGTACTTC.

The V gene is TRBV15, the J gene TRBJ2-3; 14 positions agree with TRBD2. CDR1 and CDR2 (germline): LNHNV, YYDKDF (reference sequence). The CDR3 length is 18 residues. After removal of 3 bases from V and 2 bases from J, the junction contained 7 bases not matched to a gene. In DNA form, the CDR3 reads TGTGCCACCAGCAGGGATGGGACTAGCGGGAGCTTCACAGATACGCAGTATTTT. Translated, it gives CATSRDGTSGSFTDTQYF.

The chain couples TRBV27 to TRBJ1-2; D not certain. The germline gives CDR1 MNHEY, CDR2 SMNVEV (reference sequence). The V and J ends lost 2 bases and 2 bases respectively, with 12 bases between them. There are 15 residues in the CDR3. CDR3: CASSLRGKGNYGYTF. CDR3 DNA sequence: TGTGCCAGCAGTTTAAGAGGGAAAGGAAACTATGGCTACACCTTC.

This clone was detected a few times. V is TRBV2 and J is TRBJ1-1, with TRBD1 as a possible D gene (5 bases). The V end lost 2 bases, the J end lost 12 bases, and 10 bases lay between the germline ends. There are 11 residues in the CDR3. The germline V gene has CDR1 SNHLY and CDR2 FYNNEI. The CDR3 nucleotides read TGTGCCAGCAGTGAACAGGGAAGAACTTTCTTT. Translating it yields CASSEQGRTFF. Filled out from reference TRBV2 and TRBJ1-1, the complete variable domain reads EPEVTQTPSHQVTQMGQEVILRCVPISNHLYFYWYRQILGQKVEFLVSFYNNEISEKSEIFDDQFSVERPDGSNFTLKIRSTKLEDSAMYFCASSEQGRTFFGQGTRLTVV.

V is TRBV6-6 and J is TRBJ2-2; 12 nucleotides match TRBD1. Looked up from germline, CDR1 is MNHNY and CDR2 is SVGAGI (reference sequence). The CDR3 spans 15 residues. V gave up 6 bases and J gave up 5 bases; unmatched junction bases: 4. CDR3 protein: CASRGDRGLTGELFF. The CDR3 nucleotides read TGTGCCAGCAGGGGGGACAGGGGGCTGACCGGGGAGCTGTTTTTT.

This rearrangement joins TRBV15 to TRBJ2-5; D possibly corresponds to TRBD1 (5 bases). Germline V gives CDR1 LNHNV, CDR2 YYDKDF (reference sequence). This CDR3 comprises 14 residues. Trimming shortened V by 4 bases and J by 1 base, and 10 bases separated the two germline ends. The CDR3 DNA reads TGTGCCACCAGCACCCGACAGTTCCAAGAGACCCAGTACTTC. Its translation: CATSTRQFQETQYF.